The 19 T cell receptor beta chains below were found in one sample sequenced in a study of regulatory T cells in long-lasting Graves disease. Building of the TCR beta libraries involved iRepertoire HTBI primers and Arm-PCR of CDR3 regions. MiXCR, applied by TCRdb to the multiplex PCR reads, yields one record per CDR3 protein. Of about 460,000 distinct CDR3 sequences listed, approximately 23% were seen once; the top ten hold over 10%. Time point specified: persistent/refractory GD, antithyroid drugs over 5 years with positive TRAb. PBMC-derived RNA was used for the TCR library. Sequencing was performed on peripheral blood mononuclear cells (PBMCs), taken when the disease was refractory, from a patient treated with antithyroid drugs. Source of these receptors: a female donor with Graves disease.

This clonotype was observed at least ten times. The V and J genes are TRBV10-3 and TRBJ2-7, with D uncertain. The CDR3 contains 13 residues. Germline V gene lookup returns CDR1 ENHRY and CDR2 SYGVKD. Deletions cut 6 bases from V and 0 bases from J, with 9 bases between. CDR3 DNA: TGTGCCATCAGCGGTGGCTCCTCCTACGAGCAGTACTTC. It translates to CAISGGSSYEQYF.

The sample holds a few counts of this clonotype. The CDR3 here is CASSRGVDTQYF. In nucleotides, the CDR3 is TGTGCCAGCAGCCGGGGCGTAGATACGCAGTATTTT. V gene TRBV7-2 combines with J gene TRBJ2-3; D is tentatively TRBD1 or TRBD2 (5 bases each). Germline CDR1 SGHTA, CDR2 FQGNSA. The CDR3 consists of 12 residues. Trimming took off 5 bases at V and 5 bases at J, with 8 bases between the two ends.

This clonotype was seen only a few times. The V gene is TRBV2, the J gene TRBJ2-1, with TRBD2 matching over 9 bases. The germline V gene encodes CDR1 SNHLY and CDR2 FYNNEI. The V gene end was trimmed by 3 bases and the J gene end by 3 bases; junction bases not matched to a gene: 6. The CDR3 runs 16 residues. CDR3 protein: CASSESRAGGYNEQFF. The CDR3 DNA is TGTGCCAGCAGTGAGAGTAGAGCGGGAGGCTACAATGAGCAGTTCTTC.

This clonotype was detected ten times or more. The chain combines TRBV20-1 with TRBJ1-1; weak D call: TRBD1 (5 bases). The V end lost 3 bases, the J end lost 0 bases, and 14 bases lay between the germline ends. CDR1 DFQATT and CDR2 SNEGSKA come from the germline V gene (reference sequence). The CDR3 loop spans 15 amino acids. Here the CDR3 reads CSASRQQEMNTEAFF. The CDR3 region has the DNA TGCAGTGCTAGCCGACAGCAGGAAATGAACACTGAAGCTTTCTTT.

V usage is TRBV6-2 or TRBV6-3 and J usage is TRBJ1-1; no clear D gene. Trimming took off 0 bases at V and 5 bases at J, with 7 bases between the two ends. From germline, CDR1 is MNHEY and CDR2 SVGEGT. The CDR3 consists of 13 residues. CDR3 residues: CASSYSIWTEAFF. For the CDR3, the DNA is TGTGCCAGCAGTTACTCGATTTGGACTGAAGCTTTCTTT.

There are many counts of this clonotype. The DNA of the CDR3 is TGTGCCAGCAGCTCCTTTGAAGGGGAGCTGTTTTTT. The encoded protein is CASSSFEGELFF. V usage is TRBV7-2 and J usage is TRBJ2-2; D gene ambiguous. Trimming took off 4 bases at V and 8 bases at J, with 8 bases between the two ends. The CDR3 consists of 12 residues. Germline-derived CDR1 and CDR2 are SGHTA and FQGNSA.

This clonotype was seen more than once but under ten times. This chain joins TRBV9 and TRBJ2-5; perhaps TRBD2 as D (6 bases). CDR1 and CDR2 from the germline V gene are SGDLS and YYNGEE. The CDR3 is made up of 15 amino acids. The germline V and J ends were trimmed by 2 bases and 0 bases, with 11 bases remaining between them. The CDR3 nucleotides are TGTGCCAGCAGCGTGGGGGGTGGTTACCAAGAGACCCAGTACTTC. It translates to CASSVGGGYQETQYF.

This clonotype was counted only a few times. This rearrangement joins TRBV11-2 to TRBJ2-7; 12 nucleotides line up with TRBD2. With 5 bases clipped from V and 2 bases from J, the junction kept 4 bases outside the gene matches. Per germline, CDR1 SGHAT and CDR2 FQNNGV. There are 15 residues in the CDR3. Here the CDR3 DNA reads TGTGCCAGCAGCGCTTCTAGCGGGGGGGCCTACGAGCAGTACTTC. This sequence encodes CASSASSGGAYEQYF. Complete variable domain (other parts from reference TRBV11-2 and TRBJ2-7): EAGVAQSPRYKIIEKRQSVAFWCNPISGHATLYWYQQILGQGPKLLIQFQNNGVVDDSQLPKDRFSAERLKGVDSTLKIQPAKLEDSAVYLCASSASSGGAYEQYFGPGTRLTVT.

This clonotype was seen at least ten times. The J gene is TRBJ1-1, the V gene TRBV28, with 7 bases matching TRBD1. Germline V CDR1 and CDR2: MDHEN, SYDVKM. This CDR3 comprises 15 residues. With 5 bases clipped from V and 5 bases from J, the junction kept 11 bases outside the gene matches. CDR3 protein: CASSVPEGAGTEAFF. The CDR3 bases are TGTGCCAGCAGTGTTCCCGAGGGGGCCGGGACTGAAGCTTTCTTT.

This clonotype showed up many times. The CDR3 spells CASSLVTPGAGELFF. As DNA, the CDR3 is TGTGCCAGCAGTTTGGTGACACCCGGGGCCGGGGAGCTGTTTTTT. The rearrangement joins TRBV12-3 or TRBV12-4 to TRBJ2-2, with a weak D call TRBD2 (5 bases). This CDR3 is built from 15 residues. V was pared by 3 bases and J by 6 bases, with 14 bases between.

This clonotype was seen repeatedly, ten times or more. V gene TRBV28 combines with J gene TRBJ2-7; tentatively, D is TRBD1 (7 bases). CDR3 length: 14 amino acids. V lost 6 bases, J lost 3 bases, and 15 bases lay in between. The germline CDR1 and CDR2 sequences are MDHEN and SYDVKM. CDR3 protein: CASSGPGGSYEQYF. CDR3 nucleotides: TGTGCCAGCAGCGGCCCAGGGGGGAGCTACGAGCAGTACTTC.

The V gene is TRBV7-2, the J gene TRBJ1-3; TRBD1 matches at 8 bases. Losses at the gene ends were 1 base for V and 2 bases for J; bases not matched to a gene: 4. There are 16 residues in the CDR3. Germline V gives CDR1 SGHTA, CDR2 FQGNSA. CDR3 in amino acids: CASSLENRGTGNTIYF. The CDR3 region has the DNA TGTGCCAGCAGCTTAGAAAACAGGGGGACTGGAAACACCATATATTTT.

This clonotype was picked up many times. The chain carries TRBV2 and TRBJ1-5, with D uncertain. Germline CDR1 and CDR2: SNHLY and FYNNEI. This CDR3 spans 12 amino acids. V was pared by 7 bases and J by 4 bases, with 8 bases between. The CDR3 spells CASNLQNQPQHF. The CDR3 DNA follows: TGTGCCAGCAACCTTCAGAATCAGCCCCAGCATTTT.

In its sample, this clonotype was seen many times. The chain combines TRBV28 with TRBJ1-1; no firm D call. V lost 5 bases and J 3 bases, leaving 13 bases between the germline ends. The CDR3 extends over 14 amino acids. The germline V gene encodes CDR1 MDHEN and CDR2 SYDVKM. The CDR3 loop reads CASSPGVSHTEAFF. The CDR3 DNA is TGTGCCAGCAGTCCCGGGGTCTCACACACTGAAGCTTTCTTT.

This chain joins TRBV7-9 and TRBJ2-7, with no clear D. The CDR3 has 16 amino acids. Per germline, CDR1 SEHNR and CDR2 FQNEAQ (reference sequence). The V and J ends lost 5 bases and 4 bases respectively, with 21 bases between them. CDR3 nucleotides: TGTGCCAGCAGCACCCTAGAAGCGAGAACTACATACGAGCAGTACTTC. It encodes CASSTLEARTTYEQYF. The full variable domain, in which reference TRBV7-9 and TRBJ2-7 provide the parts outside the CDR3, is DTGVSQNPRHKITKRGQNVTFRCDPISEHNRLYWYRQTLGQGPEFLTYFQNEAQLEKSRLLSDRFSAERPKGSFSTLEIQRTEQGDSAMYLCASSTLEARTTYEQYFGPGTRLTVT.

V and J are TRBV30 and TRBJ1-1; D gene ambiguous. The ends were cut back, 0 bases at V and 1 base at J, with 18 bases in the middle. CDR3 length: 17 amino acids. The germline CDR1 and CDR2 sequences are GTSNPN and SVGIG (reference sequence). The CDR3 nucleotides read TGTGCCTGGAGTGTAAAGGTGGGGTCAGCGACGAACACTGAAGCTTTCTTT. Translation: CAWSVKVGSATNTEAFF.

The chain is built from TRBV20-1 and TRBJ1-4, with a tentative D call TRBD1 (6 bases). The CDR3 runs to 15 residues. Germline V gene sequence: CDR1 DFQATT, CDR2 SNEGSKA (reference sequence). Trimming took 3 bases from V and 2 from J, leaving 13 bases between them. CDR3 nucleotides: TGCAGTGCTAGCACAGGGAGGAGGACTAATGAAAAACTGTTTTTT. Protein product: CSASTGRRTNEKLFF.

This clonotype has only a few counts. The chain joins TRBV30 to TRBJ1-5; weak D call: TRBD1 (6 bases). The V end was cut by 1 base, the J end by 6 bases, with 10 bases between. The CDR3 spans 13 residues. Germline CDR1 reads GTSNPN; CDR2 reads SVGIG (reference sequence). CDR3 protein: CAWSAGGGQPQHF. The CDR3 region has the DNA TGTGCCTGGAGTGCGGGGGGCGGTCAGCCCCAGCATTTT.

This clonotype has at least ten counts. The chain links TRBV2 to TRBJ2-7; a weak D match, TRBD1 (5 bases). CDR1 SNHLY and CDR2 FYNNEI come from the germline V gene. The CDR3 contains 12 residues. The germline V and J ends were trimmed by 6 bases and 3 bases, with 9 bases remaining between them. CDR3 in DNA: TGTGCCAGCAGGCAGGGTAACTACGAGCAGTACTTC. Protein: CASRQGNYEQYF.